This T cell receptor beta chain emerged from a study of persistence of HIV-infected CD4 T cells. Germline CDR1 and CDR2: MDHEN and SYDVKM. V lost 4 bases and J 0 bases, leaving 7 bases between the germline ends. The CDR3 is 14 residues long. As concerns this clone: As yet, its antigen is unknown. Different DNA sequences within this sample yield the same CDR3.

The immunoSEQ assay was version 4, run in survey mode. Some clones are missing from TCRdb's copy, which holds only in-frame ones; the method was immunoSEQ multiplex PCR. There are about 45,000 clones in the sample; approximately 90% occur only once, and 3% to 3.5% lies in the top ten. Nonspecific anti-CD3/anti-CD28 bead stimulation represents the broad CD4+ T cell repertoire. CD4+ T cells upregulating both CD40 ligand and CD69 were sorted as responding cells. V and J are TRBV28 and TRBJ1-3; D is uncertain. This TCR was recovered from an adult woman with HIV who was CMV-seropositive. The starting material was CD4+ T cells sorted from PBMCs after approximately 20-hour stimulation, obtained from a patient who received antiretroviral therapy. In DNA, the CDR3 is TGTGCCAGCAGTTCCTCGAGCTCTGGAAACACCATATATTTT. It codes for CASSSSSSGNTIYF.